The text below deals with one T cell receptor beta chain. Antigen specificity is unknown. The data originate from a study of identifying expanded T cells in peripheral blood. Germline CDR1 and CDR2: ENHRY and SYGVKD. Trimming cost V 4 bases and J 5 bases, with 9 bases left between them. This CDR3 contains 13 residues. The method was immunoSEQ multiplex PCR; TCRdb's version includes in-frame clones alone and lacks a portion of them. The repertoire holds more than 50,000 clones, around 83% seen once, with around a sixth in the top ten. Study-level results: Technical replicates showed approximately 1.2 changed clones; two weeks about 16.4; four weeks 19.

The sequenced material came from blood. The clonotype comes from a person aged 18 to 75 in good health. The chain carries TRBV10-3 and TRBJ1-5; maybe TRBD1 (5 bases). CDR3 sequence: CAISGDGYQPQHF. The CDR3 region has the DNA TGTGCCATCAGTGGGGACGGCTATCAGCCCCAGCATTTT.